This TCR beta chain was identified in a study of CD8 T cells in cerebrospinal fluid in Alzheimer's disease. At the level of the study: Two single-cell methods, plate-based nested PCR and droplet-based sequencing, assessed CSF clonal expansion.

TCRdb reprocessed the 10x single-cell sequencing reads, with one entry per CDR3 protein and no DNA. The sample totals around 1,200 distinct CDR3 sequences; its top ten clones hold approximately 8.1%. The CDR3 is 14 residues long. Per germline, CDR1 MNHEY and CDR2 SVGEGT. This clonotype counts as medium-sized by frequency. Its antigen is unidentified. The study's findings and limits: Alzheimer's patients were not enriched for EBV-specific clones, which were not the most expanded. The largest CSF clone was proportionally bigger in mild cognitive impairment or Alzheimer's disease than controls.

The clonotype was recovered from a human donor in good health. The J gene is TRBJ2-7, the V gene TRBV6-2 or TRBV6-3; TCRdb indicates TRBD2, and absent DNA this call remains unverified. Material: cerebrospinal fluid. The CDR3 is CASKLAGKSYEQYF.